This TCR beta chain derives from a study of read filtering for tumor transcriptome and immune sequencing. Molecular barcoded adaptors covering alpha/delta and beta/gamma chains were used on roughly 400 ng RNA. TCRdb processed the reads anew with MiXCR; each CDR3 protein has one entry. This sample yields about 62,000 distinct CDR3 sequences, of which around 20% are seen a single time; roughly 10% belongs to the top ten. As for this clonotype: The likely explanation is a read error, given a far larger clone one base away. This CDR3 is missing its conserved last phenylalanine or tryptophan, likely due to a read error.

The sequenced sample consisted of a population of CD138-negative cells sorted from bone marrow. The sequence derives from a donor aged 40 or older with multiple myeloma.

CDR3 DNA: TGTGCCAGCAGCTTAGAGGGCGATGAGCAGTTCCTC. As protein: CASSLEGDEQFL. The rearrangement links TRBV7-2 to TRBJ2-1; no firm D call. V was pared by 1 base and J by 8 bases, with 6 bases between. The CDR3 sequence is 12 residues long. Germline V gene lookup returns CDR1 SGHTA and CDR2 FQGNSA.